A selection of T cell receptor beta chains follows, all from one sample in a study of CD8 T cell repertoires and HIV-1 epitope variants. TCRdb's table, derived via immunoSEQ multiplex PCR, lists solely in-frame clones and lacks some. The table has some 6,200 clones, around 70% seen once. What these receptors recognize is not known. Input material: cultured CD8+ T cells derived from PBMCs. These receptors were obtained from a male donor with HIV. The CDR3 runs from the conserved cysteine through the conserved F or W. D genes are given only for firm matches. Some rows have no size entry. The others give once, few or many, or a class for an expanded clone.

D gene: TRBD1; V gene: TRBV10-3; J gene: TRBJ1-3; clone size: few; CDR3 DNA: TGTGCCACCATTGACAGGGCCTCTGGAAACACCATATATTTT; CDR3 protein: CATIDRASGNTIYF
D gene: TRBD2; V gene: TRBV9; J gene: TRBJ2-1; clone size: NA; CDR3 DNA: TGTGCCAGCAGCGTTACTAGCGGGGTCTACAATGAGCAGTTCTTC; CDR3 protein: CASSVTSGVYNEQFF
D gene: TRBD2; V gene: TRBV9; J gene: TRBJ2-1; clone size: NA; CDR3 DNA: TGTGCCAGCAGCGTAGAGGGACTAGCGGGGGAATACAATGAGCAGTTCTTC; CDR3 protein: CASSVEGLAGEYNEQFF
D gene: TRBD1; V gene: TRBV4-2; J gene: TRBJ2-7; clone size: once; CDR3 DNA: TGTGCCAGCAGCCAAGGGGGGACAGTGGTCCACGAGCAGTACTTC; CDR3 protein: CASSQGGTVVHEQYF
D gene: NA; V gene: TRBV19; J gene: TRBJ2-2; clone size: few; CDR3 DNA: TGTGCCAGTAGTATAGGCGGCGTCGGGGAGCTGTTTTTT; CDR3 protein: CASSIGGVGELFF
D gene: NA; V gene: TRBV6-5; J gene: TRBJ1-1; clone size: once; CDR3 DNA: TGTGCCAGCATGTCGGGGGGCACTGAAGCTTTCTTT; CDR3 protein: CASMSGGTEAFF
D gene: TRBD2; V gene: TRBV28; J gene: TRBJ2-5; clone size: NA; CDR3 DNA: TGTGCCAGCAGTTTCTCTGACCGACTAGCGGGGGGCCTAGAGACCCAGTACTTC; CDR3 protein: CASSFSDRLAGGLETQYF
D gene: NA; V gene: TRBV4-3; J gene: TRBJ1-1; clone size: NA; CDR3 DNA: TGCGCCAGCAGCCAAGATCCGAAGAACACTGAAGCTTTCTTT; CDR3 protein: CASSQDPKNTEAFF
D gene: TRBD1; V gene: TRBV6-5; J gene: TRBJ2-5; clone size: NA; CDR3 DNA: TGTGCCAGCAGTTACCCGACAGGGGGCCAAGAGACCCAGTACTTC; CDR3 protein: CASSYPTGGQETQYF
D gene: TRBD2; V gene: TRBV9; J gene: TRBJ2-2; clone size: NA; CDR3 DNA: TGTGCCAGCAGCCCCGAAGGCGGGGGAGGGACCGGGGAGCTGTTTTTT; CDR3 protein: CASSPEGGGGTGELFF
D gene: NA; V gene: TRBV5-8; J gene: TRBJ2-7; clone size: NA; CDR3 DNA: TGTGCCAGCAGCTTCTACGAGCAGTACTTC; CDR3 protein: CASSFYEQYF
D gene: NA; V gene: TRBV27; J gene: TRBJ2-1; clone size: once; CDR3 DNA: TGTGCCAGCAGCCCTCACCCCGTTGAGCAGTTCTTC; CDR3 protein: CASSPHPVEQFF
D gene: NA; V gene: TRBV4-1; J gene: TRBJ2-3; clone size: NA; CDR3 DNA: TGCGCCAGCAGCCAAGACCAGAACACAGATACGCAGTATTTT; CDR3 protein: CASSQDQNTDTQYF
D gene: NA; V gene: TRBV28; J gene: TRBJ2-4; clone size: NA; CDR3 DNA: TGTGCCAGCAGTTCCCCGCGAAAAGGGTTAGCCAAAAACATTCAGTACTTC; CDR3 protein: CASSSPRKGLAKNIQYF
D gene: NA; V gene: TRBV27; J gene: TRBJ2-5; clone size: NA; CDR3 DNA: TGTGCCAGCAGTTTATCTGCAGGGGGGGCCGGGGAGACCCAGTACTTC; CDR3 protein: CASSLSAGGAGETQYF
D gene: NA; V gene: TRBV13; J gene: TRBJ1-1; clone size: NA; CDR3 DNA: TGTGCCAGCAGCCAAACCGGAGGGTCTGGCATGAACACTGAAGCTTTCTTT; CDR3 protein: CASSQTGGSGMNTEAFF
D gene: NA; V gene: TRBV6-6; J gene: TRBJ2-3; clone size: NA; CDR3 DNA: TGTGCCAGCAGTTACTCGCTAGACACAGATACGCAGTATTTT; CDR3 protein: CASSYSLDTDTQYF
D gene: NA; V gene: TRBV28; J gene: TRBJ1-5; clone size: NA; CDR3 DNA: TGTGCCAGCAGCCCCGTCGGGGGGACAAATCAGCCCCAGCATTTT; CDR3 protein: CASSPVGGTNQPQHF
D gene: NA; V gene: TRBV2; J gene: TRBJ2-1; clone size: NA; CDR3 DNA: TGTGCCAGCAGTGACGACTACAATGAGCAGTTCTTC; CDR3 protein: CASSDDYNEQFF
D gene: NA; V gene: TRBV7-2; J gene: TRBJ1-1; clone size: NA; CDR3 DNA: TGTGCCAGCAGCTTACACGGTCCGGGGGCGGGTGACACTGAAGCTTTCTTT; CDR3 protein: CASSLHGPGAGDTEAFF
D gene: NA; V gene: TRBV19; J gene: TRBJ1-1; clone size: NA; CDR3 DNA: TGTGCCAGTACTTCAGGGAGGGAAGCTTTCTTT; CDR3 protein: CASTSGREAFF
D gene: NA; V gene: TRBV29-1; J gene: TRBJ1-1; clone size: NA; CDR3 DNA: TGCAGCGTCCCAATTCAGTGGGGGGAGGCTGAAGCTTTCTTT; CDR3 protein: CSVPIQWGEAEAFF
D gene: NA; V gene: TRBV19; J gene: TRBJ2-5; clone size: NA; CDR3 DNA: TGTGCCAGCAGTGGGGGGGGCTGGGGCCAAGAGACCCAGTACTTC; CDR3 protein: CASSGGGWGQETQYF
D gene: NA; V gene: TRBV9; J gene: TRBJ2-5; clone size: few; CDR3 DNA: TGTGCCAGCACCAGCCCGAGGACCCAGTACTTC; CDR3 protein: CASTSPRTQYF
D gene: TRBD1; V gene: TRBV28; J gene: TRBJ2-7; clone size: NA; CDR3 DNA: TGTGCCAGCAGTTCATATTCTGGGGACAGGAGCTCCTACGAGCAGTACTTC; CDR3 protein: CASSSYSGDRSSYEQYF
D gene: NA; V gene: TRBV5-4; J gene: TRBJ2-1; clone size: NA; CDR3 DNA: TGTGCCAGCAGCCAAAATAGCGTTGTTGAGCAGTTCTTC; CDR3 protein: CASSQNSVVEQFF
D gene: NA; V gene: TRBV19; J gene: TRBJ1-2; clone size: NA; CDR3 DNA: TGTGCCAGTAGCTCGCCTGGACAGCGCTATGGCTACACCTTC; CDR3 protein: CASSSPGQRYGYTF
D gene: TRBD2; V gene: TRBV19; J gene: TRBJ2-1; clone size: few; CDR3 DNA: TGTGCCAGTAGTTTCGTAGCGGGAGAGCAGTTCTTC; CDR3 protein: CASSFVAGEQFF
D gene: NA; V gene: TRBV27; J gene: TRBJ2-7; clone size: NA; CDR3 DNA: TGTGCCAGCAGTTTATCTGCGGACATGTCTTCCTACGAGCAGTACTTC; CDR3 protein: CASSLSADMSSYEQYF
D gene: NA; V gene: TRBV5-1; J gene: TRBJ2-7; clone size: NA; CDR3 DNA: TGCGCCAGCAGCTTGACGGGGAACTCCTACGAGCAGTACTTC; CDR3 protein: CASSLTGNSYEQYF
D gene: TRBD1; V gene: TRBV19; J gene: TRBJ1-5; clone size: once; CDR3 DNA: TGTGCCAGTAGTATGGGGACAGGGGTTCCGCCCCAGCATTTT; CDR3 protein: CASSMGTGVPPQHF
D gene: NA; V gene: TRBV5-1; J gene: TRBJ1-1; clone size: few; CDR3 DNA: TGCGCCAGCGGACCGACAGTTACCAGTGAAGCTTTCTTT; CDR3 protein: CASGPTVTSEAFF
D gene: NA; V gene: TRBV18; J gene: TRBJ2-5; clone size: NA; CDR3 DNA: TGTGCCAGCTCACCATTCGCAGGGGCAGAAGAGACCCAGTACTTC; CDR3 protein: CASSPFAGAEETQYF
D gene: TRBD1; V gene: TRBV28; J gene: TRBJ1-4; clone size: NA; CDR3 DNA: TGTGCCAGCAGTTCTCTGGACAGGGAGGATGAAAAACTGTTTTTT; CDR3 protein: CASSSLDREDEKLFF
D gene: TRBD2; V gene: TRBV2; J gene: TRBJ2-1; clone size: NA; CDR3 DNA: TGTGCCAGCATTCTAGCGGGACCGTATAATGAGCAGTTCTTC; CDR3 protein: CASILAGPYNEQFF
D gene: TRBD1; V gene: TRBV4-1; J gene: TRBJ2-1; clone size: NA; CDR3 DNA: TGCGCCAGCAGCCAAGGTTCCCAGGGACAGGGGGCAAATGAGCAGTTCTTC; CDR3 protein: CASSQGSQGQGANEQFF
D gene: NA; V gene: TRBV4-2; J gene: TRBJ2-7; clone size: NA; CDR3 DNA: TGTGCCAGCAGCCAAGATTCGGCCGCCCGCAGCGAGCAGTACTTC; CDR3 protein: CASSQDSAARSEQYF
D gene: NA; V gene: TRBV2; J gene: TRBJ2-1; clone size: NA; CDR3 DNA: TGTGCCAGCAGTCCGCTTAGCGGAGGGGGGGCGTTCAATGAGCAGTTCTTC; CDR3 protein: CASSPLSGGGAFNEQFF
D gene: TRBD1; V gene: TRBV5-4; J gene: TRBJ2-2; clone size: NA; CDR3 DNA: TGTGCCAGCAGCTCCCAGGGACAGTACACCGGGGAGCTGTTTTTT; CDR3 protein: CASSSQGQYTGELFF
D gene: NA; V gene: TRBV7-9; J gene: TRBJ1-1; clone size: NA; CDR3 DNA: TGTGCCAGCAGCCCCGTTACGGGAGACACTGAAGCTTTCTTT; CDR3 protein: CASSPVTGDTEAFF
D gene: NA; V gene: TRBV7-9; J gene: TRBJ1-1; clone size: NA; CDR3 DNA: TGTGCCAGCAACAACGGGCGGGGATCTGAAGCTTTCTTT; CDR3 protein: CASNNGRGSEAFF
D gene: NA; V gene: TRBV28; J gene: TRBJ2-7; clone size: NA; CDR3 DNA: TGTGCCAGCAGTTTAGGCAGTGGTACCTACGAGCAGTACTTC; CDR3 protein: CASSLGSGTYEQYF
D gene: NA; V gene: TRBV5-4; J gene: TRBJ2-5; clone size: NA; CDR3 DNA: TGTGCCAGCAGTTTAGACTGGGATCAAGAGACCCAGTACTTC; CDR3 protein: CASSLDWDQETQYF
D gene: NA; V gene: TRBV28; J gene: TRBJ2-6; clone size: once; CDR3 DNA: TGTGCCAGCAGCACACGGACAGAACCATCTATCTCTGGGGCCAACGTCCTGACTTTC; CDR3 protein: CASSTRTEPSISGANVLTF
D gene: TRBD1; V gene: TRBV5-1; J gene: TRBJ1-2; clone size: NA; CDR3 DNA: TGCGCCAGCAGCTTGGGGACAGGGGCCTATGGCTACACCTTC; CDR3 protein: CASSLGTGAYGYTF
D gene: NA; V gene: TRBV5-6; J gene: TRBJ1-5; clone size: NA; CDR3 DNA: TGTGCCAGCAGCCTAGGTAATCAGCCCCAGCATTTT; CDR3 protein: CASSLGNQPQHF
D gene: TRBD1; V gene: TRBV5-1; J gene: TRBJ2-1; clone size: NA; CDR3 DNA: TGCGCCAGCAGCTGGGGACAGGGGGGAGAGCAGTTCTTC; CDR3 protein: CASSWGQGGEQFF
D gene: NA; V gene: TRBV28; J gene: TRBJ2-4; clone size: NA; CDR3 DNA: TGTGCCAGCAGTTTAGGTTCGACTATAGACATTCAGTACTTC; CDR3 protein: CASSLGSTIDIQYF
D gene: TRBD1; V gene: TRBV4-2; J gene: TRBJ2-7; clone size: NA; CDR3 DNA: TGTGCCAGCAGCCAAGACGGGGACAGGGGGATCAACGAGCAGTACTTC; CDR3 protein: CASSQDGDRGINEQYF